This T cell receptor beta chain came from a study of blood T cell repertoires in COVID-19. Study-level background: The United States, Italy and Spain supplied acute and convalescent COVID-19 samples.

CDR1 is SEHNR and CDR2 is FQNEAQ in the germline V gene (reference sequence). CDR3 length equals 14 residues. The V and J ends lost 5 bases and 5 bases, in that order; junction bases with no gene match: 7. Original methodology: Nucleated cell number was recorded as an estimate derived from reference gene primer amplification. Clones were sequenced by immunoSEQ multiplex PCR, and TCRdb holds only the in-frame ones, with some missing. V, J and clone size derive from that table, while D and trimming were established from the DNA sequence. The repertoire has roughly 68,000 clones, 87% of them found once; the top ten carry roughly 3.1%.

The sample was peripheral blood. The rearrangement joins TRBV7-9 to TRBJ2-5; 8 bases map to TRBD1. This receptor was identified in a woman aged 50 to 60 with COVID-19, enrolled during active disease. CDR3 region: CASSRGTGIETQYF. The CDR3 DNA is TGTGCCAGCAGCCGCGGGACAGGTATTGAGACCCAGTACTTC.